Listed here are 23 T cell receptor beta chains from one sample, sequenced in a study of Ad26.COV2.S vaccination and SARS-CoV-2 variants. Treatment denoted: around 19 received Ad26.COV2.S at low or high dose, single or two shots; about 5 received placebo; per-sample allocation not given. Collection of the samples took place on day 63 after the first injection of vaccine or placebo. Generated by immunoSEQ multiplex PCR, the TCRdb table keeps only in-frame clones and is missing some. Found here are hundreds of thousands of clones, approximately 88% of them singletons; the top ten hold over 1.3%. The specimen was peripheral blood, collected in a trial of Ad26.COV2.S vaccine versus placebo. These receptors all stem from a person aged 18-65 years who received the Ad26.COV2.S COVID-19 vaccine or a placebo.

V usage is TRBV6-5 and J usage is TRBJ1-2; D remains ambiguous. The CDR3 is 13 residues long. The germline V and J ends were trimmed by 8 bases and 7 bases, with 17 bases remaining between them. The germline V gene has CDR1 MNHEY and CDR2 SVGAGI. The CDR3 here is CASGSRVAGGYTF. The CDR3 bases are TGTGCCAGCGGCTCCCGGGTGGCGGGTGGCTACACCTTC.

The chain recombines TRBV30 with TRBJ2-1, with D unresolved. The CDR3 totals 13 residues. CDR1 and CDR2 (germline): GTSNPN, SVGIG (reference sequence). V gave up 2 bases and J gave up 5 bases, with 10 bases separating them. The CDR3 DNA reads TGTGCCTGGAGTACCTATCACCACAATGAGCAGTTCTTC. Amino acids: CAWSTYHHNEQFF.

V and J are TRBV6-5 and TRBJ2-7, with D perhaps TRBD1 (6 bases). Germline values: CDR1 MNHEY, CDR2 SVGAGI. Between the trimmed V and J ends, which lost 6 bases and 0 bases, there was a span of 12 bases. This CDR3 region has 14 residues. The CDR3 bases are TGTGCCAGCAGGGGGGCCGGTAGCTCCTACGAGCAGTACTTC. Translating gives CASRGAGSSYEQYF.

The rearrangement uses TRBV19 and TRBJ1-2; D is undetermined. Per germline, CDR1 LNHDA and CDR2 SQIVND (reference sequence). V dropped 4 bases and J dropped 2 bases, with 14 bases sitting between them. The CDR3 sequence is 15 residues long. CDR3 nucleotide sequence: TGTGCCAGTAGTACCCCCCTGACGGGAAACTATGGCTACACCTTC. It encodes CASSTPLTGNYGYTF.

This sequence joins TRBV3-1 (or the pseudogene TRBV3-2) and TRBJ1-4; D gene uncertain. Trimming pared 4 bases from V and 2 bases from J, leaving 11 bases between. From germline, CDR1 is LGHDT and CDR2 YNNKEL (reference sequence). CDR3 length equals 15 residues. The CDR3 DNA reads as TGTGCCAGCAGCCCTCCGTGGTCCACTAATGAAAAACTGTTTTTT. Its translation is CASSPPWSTNEKLFF.

CDR3 DNA: TGTGCCACCAGCAGGGACATGAACACTGAAGCTTTCTTT. Protein: CATSRDMNTEAFF. V and J are TRBV15 and TRBJ1-1, with D possibly being TRBD1 (5 bases). The length of the CDR3 is 13 residues. V lost 3 bases and J 0 bases, leaving 5 bases between the germline ends. The V gene's germline CDR1 is LNHNV and CDR2 YYDKDF (reference sequence).

The chain joins TRBV2 to TRBJ1-1, with D possibly matching TRBD1 (5 bases). Germline V gene sequence: CDR1 SNHLY, CDR2 FYNNEI. The ends were cut back, 6 bases at V and 1 base at J, with 9 bases in the middle. This CDR3 contains 13 residues. CDR3 DNA sequence: TGTGCCAGCAGGGGGGAGCCGAACACTGAAGCTTTCTTT. Residues: CASRGEPNTEAFF.

This rearrangement joins TRBV9 to TRBJ2-2, with 13 bases fitting TRBD2. In germline, CDR1 is SGDLS, CDR2 YYNGEE. This CDR3 has 15 amino acids. Trimming took 4 bases from V and 7 from J; bases not matched to a gene: 4. Here the CDR3 reads CASSIGTSGVGELFF. CDR3 bases: TGTGCCAGCAGCATTGGGACTAGCGGGGTCGGGGAGCTGTTTTTT.

The chain recombines TRBV10-2 with TRBJ2-1; D not resolved. Germline assignment: CDR1 WSHSY and CDR2 SAAADI. This CDR3 has 13 amino acids. The V end was cut by 7 bases, the J end by 0 bases, with 7 bases between. The CDR3 loop is CASTESSYNEQFF. The CDR3 nucleotides read TGCGCCAGCACCGAGAGCTCCTACAATGAGCAGTTCTTC.

V is TRBV29-1 and J is TRBJ1-2; 7 bases agree with TRBD1. After removal of 5 bases from V and 7 bases from J, the junction contained 13 bases not matched to a gene. This CDR3 region has 14 residues. CDR1 SQVTM and CDR2 ANQGSEA come from the germline V gene. The CDR3 loop is CSVRQRGRGGGYTF. Written as DNA, the CDR3 is TGCAGCGTTCGGCAGAGGGGGCGCGGAGGTGGCTACACCTTC.

The gene calls are TRBV18 and TRBJ2-7; 8 bases match TRBD2. Germline trimming cut 2 bases from V and 3 bases from J; bases unmatched to any gene: 0. The CDR3 is 13 amino acids. CDR1 and CDR2 from the germline V gene are KGHSH and LQKENI. CDR3 coding DNA: TGTGCCAGCTCACCAACTAGCGGCTACGAGCAGTACTTC. Protein sequence: CASSPTSGYEQYF.

This clone appeared a single time. This chain links TRBV18 with TRBJ2-3, with TRBD2 matching over 8 bases. V lost 5 bases to trimming and J lost 1 base; unmatched junction nucleotides: 2. Per the germline V gene, CDR1 is KGHSH and CDR2 is LQKENI. The CDR3 is 14 residues long. This CDR3 reads CASSKTSGTDTQYF. CDR3 sequence (DNA): TGTGCCAGCTCAAAGACTAGCGGCACAGATACGCAGTATTTT.

This chain connects TRBV4-3 to TRBJ2-6; unclear D gene. This CDR3 region has 16 residues. Germline CDR1 LGHNA, CDR2 YSLEER. V was trimmed by 5 bases and J by 1 base, leaving 12 bases between them. CDR3 nucleotides: TGCGCCAGCAGCAATGGGCCCCTTTCTGGGGCCAACGTCCTGACTTTC. This encodes CASSNGPLSGANVLTF.

The chain carries TRBV5-5 and TRBJ2-3; the D is unclear. V lost 6 bases to trimming and J lost 1 base, with 9 bases between them. From germline, CDR1 is SGHKS and CDR2 YYEKEE (reference sequence). The CDR3 sequence is 13 residues long. The CDR3 sequence: CASIPPGTDTQYF. The DNA for the CDR3 is TGTGCCAGCATCCCCCCCGGCACAGATACGCAGTATTTT. The variable domain in full, with the rest retrieved from reference TRBV5-5 and TRBJ2-3, is DAGVTQSPTHLIKTRGQQVTLRCSPISGHKSVSWYQQVLGQGPQFIFQYYEKEERGRGNFPDRFSARQFPNYSSELNVNALLLGDSALYLCASIPPGTDTQYFGPGTRLTVL.

J is TRBJ2-7 and V is TRBV6-6; D remains unclear. Germline CDR1 reads MNHNY; CDR2 reads SVGAGI (reference sequence). V was cut by 2 bases and J by 6 bases, with 8 bases left in between. The CDR3 has 12 amino acids. The CDR3 reads CASSYLLSEQYF. The CDR3 DNA sequence: TGTGCCAGCAGTTACCTTTTAAGCGAGCAGTACTTC.

The V gene is TRBV18, the J gene TRBJ2-1, with 7 bases fitting TRBD2. Germline V lookup: CDR1 KGHSH, CDR2 LQKENI. The CDR3 consists of 15 residues. V lost 4 bases, J lost 4 bases, and 7 bases stayed unmatched. The CDR3 DNA reads as TGTGCCAGCTCACAATTGGGCGGGAGTTACAATGAGCAGTTCTTC. Protein product: CASSQLGGSYNEQFF.

The J gene is TRBJ1-2, the V gene TRBV18, with 11 positions matching TRBD1. The V gene's germline CDR1 is KGHSH and CDR2 LQKENI. The CDR3 is 16 amino acids. Trimming at V came to 8 bases and at J to 4 bases, leaving 12 bases not matched to a gene. The CDR3 DNA is TGTGCCAGCACAAGGACAGGGGGCGCGGATAGCTATGGCTACACCTTC. It is translated as CASTRTGGADSYGYTF.

The chain employs TRBV5-4 and TRBJ1-4; 8 nucleotides align to TRBD1. CDR1 and CDR2 from the germline V gene are SGHNT and YYREEE (reference sequence). The CDR3 has 14 amino acids. Trimming removed 5 bases from V and 7 bases from J; junction bases left unmatched: 7. In nucleotides, the CDR3 is TGTGCCAGCAGACCAGGGGGCGCAGGTGAAAAACTGTTTTTT. The encoded protein is CASRPGGAGEKLFF.

CDR3 amino acids: CASSQWGRLAGGRPETQYF. In DNA form, the CDR3 reads TGTGCCAGCAGCCAATGGGGTAGACTAGCGGGGGGGAGGCCAGAGACCCAGTACTTC. The chain links TRBV7-2 to TRBJ2-5; 14 nucleotides match TRBD2. This CDR3 spans 19 amino acids. CDR1 and CDR2 from the germline V gene are SGHTA and FQGNSA. With V trimmed by 5 bases and J by 4 bases, 15 bases remained unmatched.

V is TRBV6-6 and J is TRBJ1-2; 8 positions match TRBD1. CDR3 size: 15 residues. V trimming: 6 bases; J trimming: 7 bases; junction bases outside the gene matches: 13. The germline CDR1 and CDR2 sequences are MNHNY and SVGAGI (reference sequence). CDR3 region: CASRSTGTGLLGYTF. Here the CDR3 DNA reads TGTGCCAGCAGATCTACCGGGACAGGACTTCTTGGCTACACCTTC.

This chain joins TRBV5-1 and TRBJ2-6; 11 positions match TRBD1. Trimming removed 2 bases from V and 3 bases from J; junction bases left unmatched: 7. The germline gives CDR1 SGHRS, CDR2 YFSETQ. The CDR3 is 18 amino acids. The CDR3 protein is CASSFGQGAPNGANVLTF. CDR3 nucleotide sequence: TGCGCCAGCAGCTTCGGACAGGGGGCGCCTAATGGGGCCAACGTCCTGACTTTC. Full variable domain (outside the CDR3, taken from reference TRBV5-1 and TRBJ2-6): KAGVTQTPRYLIKTRGQQVTLSCSPISGHRSVSWYQQTPGQGLQFLFEYFSETQRNKGNFPGRFSGRQFSNSRSEMNVSTLELGDSALYLCASSFGQGAPNGANVLTFGAGSRLTVL.

The genes are TRBV7-3 and TRBJ2-3, with 15 nucleotides matching TRBD2. The CDR3 is made up of 17 amino acids. Trimming at V came to 5 bases and at J to 4 bases, leaving 7 bases not matched to a gene. From germline, CDR1 is SGHTA and CDR2 FQGTGA. The CDR3 region has the DNA TGTGCCAGCAGCCCGACGAGGACTAGCGGGGGGGCAGATACGCAGTATTTT. The encoded protein is CASSPTRTSGGADTQYF.

This rearrangement joins TRBV19 to TRBJ1-5, with TRBD1 matching over 9 bases. The germline V gene has CDR1 LNHDA and CDR2 SQIVND (reference sequence). Trimming cost V 8 bases and J 7 bases; bases outside gene matches: 18. The CDR3 is 17 residues long. CDR3 amino acids: CASRSGTGFIPWQPQHF. CDR3 DNA: TGTGCCAGTCGATCCGGGACAGGGTTTATACCGTGGCAGCCCCAGCATTTT.